Presented here are 26 T cell receptor beta chains from one specimen sequenced in a study of metastatic and nonmetastatic thyroid tumors (TCRdb year 2020). The library was prepared using PCR. Instrument on record: Illumina HiSeq 4000. TCRdb passed the public sequencing reads through fastp at Q25 and MiXCR, retaining productive beta sequences. The sample includes some 93,000 clones, with over 9.5% observed a single time. The ten largest account for roughly 12% of the sample. Before undergoing thyroid surgery, none of the patients had been given any kind of treatment. The sequencing input was blood. These receptors were obtained from a female donor with papillary thyroid cancer or a benign thyroid nodule (not recorded which). Some clones in this sample may be carry-over from other donors' samples.

This clone showed up many times. V gene TRBV6-5 combines with J gene TRBJ2-7; D is possibly TRBD2 (5 bases). Trimming left V 0 bases short and J 2 bases short, with 8 bases between. The CDR3 runs 14 residues. Per germline, CDR1 MNHEY and CDR2 SVGAGI. CDR3 nucleotide sequence: TGTGCCAGCAGTTACTCGGGAGTAGCCTACGAGCAGTACTTC. Encoded protein: CASSYSGVAYEQYF.

The chain uses TRBV4-3 and TRBJ2-5; D is possibly TRBD1 (6 bases). Trimming took off 0 bases at V and 1 base at J, with 12 bases between the two ends. CDR1 and CDR2 from the germline V gene are LGHNA and YSLEER. This CDR3 contains 16 residues. The DNA of the CDR3 is TGCGCCAGCAGCCAAGATTACAGGGTTTCCCAAGAGACCCAGTACTTC. Amino acids: CASSQDYRVSQETQYF.

The sample holds a few counts of this clone. This chain links TRBV7-2 with TRBJ2-5, with no clear D. Germline V CDR1 and CDR2: SGHTA, FQGNSA. The V and J ends lost 0 bases and 10 bases respectively, with 6 bases between them. The CDR3 runs to 11 residues. The CDR3 DNA reads as TGTGCCAGCAGCTTAGCCCTGGACCAGTACTTC. As protein: CASSLALDQYF.

This clone was observed at least ten times. CDR3: CSADMRETQYF. As DNA, the CDR3 is TGCAGTGCCGACATGAGGGAGACCCAGTACTTC. This chain links TRBV20-1 with TRBJ2-5; no firm D call. Germline V lookup: CDR1 DFQATT, CDR2 SNEGSKA (reference sequence). Trimming cost V 6 bases and J 5 bases, with 10 bases left between them. There are 11 residues in the CDR3.

The chain carries TRBV7-2 and TRBJ1-1, with a possible D match to TRBD1 (6 bases). The V gene's germline CDR1 is SGHTA and CDR2 FQGNSA. Deletions cut 7 bases from V and 5 bases from J, with 17 bases between. This CDR3 is built from 14 residues. CDR3 in DNA: TGTGCCAGCAAGGAACAGGGTCGTTGGACTGAAGCTTTCTTT. Protein sequence: CASKEQGRWTEAFF.

This clone was recorded at least ten times. V and J are TRBV2 and TRBJ1-2; tentatively, D is TRBD1 (5 bases). The germline V and J ends were trimmed by 3 bases and 0 bases, with 11 bases remaining between them. This CDR3 is built from 15 residues. Germline assignment: CDR1 SNHLY and CDR2 FYNNEI. CDR3 nucleotide sequence: TGTGCCAGCAGTGAGAAGGGACGTGCTAACTATGGCTACACCTTC. This codes for CASSEKGRANYGYTF. The variable domain in full, completed from reference TRBV2 and TRBJ1-2, reads EPEVTQTPSHQVTQMGQEVILRCVPISNHLYFYWYRQILGQKVEFLVSFYNNEISEKSEIFDDQFSVERPDGSNFTLKIRSTKLEDSAMYFCASSEKGRANYGYTFGSGTRLTVV.

This clone was seen many times. The chain is built from TRBV19 and TRBJ2-1; D tentatively reads TRBD1 or TRBD2 (6 bases each). V lost 1 base and J 9 bases, leaving 13 bases between the germline ends. The CDR3 has 14 residues. In germline, CDR1 is LNHDA, CDR2 SQIVND (reference sequence). CDR3 residues: CASSIGGGLPEQFF. CDR3 in DNA: TGTGCCAGTAGTATAGGTGGGGGGCTCCCTGAGCAGTTCTTC.

The table lists this clone with a few counts. This clone may be a read error of a much larger clone one base away. Other nucleotide sequences from this sample produce the same CDR3. The chain is built from TRBV19 and TRBJ2-7, with 7 bases lining up with TRBD1. CDR1 and CDR2 from the germline V gene are LNHDA and SQIVND (reference sequence). V lost 9 bases to trimming and J lost 0 bases; unmatched junction nucleotides: 11. CDR3 length equals 15 residues. Written as DNA, the CDR3 is TGTGCCAGCCGTCTTACAGGGGCCAGCTCCTACGAGCAGTACTTC. It is translated as CASRLTGASSYEQYF.

This clone was counted between two and nine times. This chain uses TRBV7-2 with TRBJ2-7; no clear D gene. Trimming cost V 0 bases and J 3 bases, with 15 bases left between them. Germline V CDR1 and CDR2: SGHTA, FQGNSA. CDR3 length: 16 amino acids. The DNA of the CDR3 is TGTGCCAGCAGCTTAGCGCGACATGTCTTGCTCTACGAGCAGTACTTC. It specifies CASSLARHVLLYEQYF.

Many counts were recorded for this clone. The gene calls are TRBV5-1 and TRBJ2-7; possible D gene TRBD2, 6 bases. Germline CDR1 and CDR2: SGHRS and YFSETQ. This CDR3 spans 13 amino acids. Trimming removed 4 bases at V and 1 base at J, with 9 bases between. The CDR3 region is CASSMGLSYEQYF. The CDR3 nucleotides are TGCGCCAGCAGCATGGGACTGTCCTACGAGCAGTACTTC.

At least ten counts were recorded for this clone. V usage is TRBV19 and J usage is TRBJ2-1; D remains ambiguous. Between the trimmed V and J ends, which lost 2 bases and 6 bases, there was a span of 11 bases. CDR3 length: 14 amino acids. CDR1 and CDR2 from the germline V gene are LNHDA and SQIVND (reference sequence). The CDR3 sequence is CASSINGQSNEQFF. The CDR3 coding sequence is TGTGCCAGTAGTATAAACGGCCAATCCAATGAGCAGTTCTTC.

This clone showed up just a few times. This chain links TRBV28 with TRBJ2-7, with 9 nucleotides matching TRBD1. The V and J ends lost 7 bases and 2 bases, in that order; junction bases with no gene match: 6. The CDR3 sequence is 14 residues long. The germline V gene has CDR1 MDHEN and CDR2 SYDVKM. CDR3: CASTLGQGPYEQYF. DNA for the CDR3: TGTGCCAGCACCTTGGGACAGGGCCCCTACGAGCAGTACTTC.

This clone was observed a handful of times. The chain is built from TRBV15 and TRBJ1-1, with a tentative D call TRBD1 (5 bases). CDR3 length equals 15 residues. V dropped 3 bases and J dropped 8 bases, with 19 bases sitting between them. From germline, CDR1 is LNHNV and CDR2 YYDKDF (reference sequence). Here the CDR3 DNA reads TGTGCCACCAGCAGCGGTGGACATCGAGGGAGGGAAGCTTTCTTT. It codes for CATSSGGHRGREAFF.

This clone was recorded at least ten times. V and J are TRBV3-1 and TRBJ1-1; D is uncertain. Trimming took 1 base from V and 1 from J, leaving 10 bases between them. Germline loops: CDR1 LGHDT, CDR2 YNNKEL (reference sequence). The CDR3 extends over 15 amino acids. CDR3 sequence (DNA): TGTGCCAGCAGCCAAGGAGTGGCGGAGAACACTGAAGCTTTCTTT. This gives the protein CASSQGVAENTEAFF. The variable domain in full, with the rest retrieved from reference TRBV3-1 and TRBJ1-1, is DTAVSQTPKYLVTQMGNDKSIKCEQNLGHDTMYWYKQDSKKFLKIMFSYNNKELIINETVPNRFSPKSPDKAHLNLHINSLELGDSAVYFCASSQGVAENTEAFFGQGTRLTVV.

There are many counts of this clone. V is TRBV2 and J is TRBJ2-1; TRBD2 is a possible D gene (6 bases). V was trimmed by 8 bases and J by 6 bases, leaving 17 bases between them. CDR1 is SNHLY and CDR2 is FYNNEI in the germline V gene. There are 14 residues in the CDR3. The CDR3 region is CASGRDLTLNEQFF. The CDR3, as DNA: TGTGCCAGCGGGCGGGACCTAACGCTCAATGAGCAGTTCTTC.

This clone was seen a few times. V is TRBV28 and J is TRBJ2-1, with TRBD2 matching over 7 bases. The CDR3 extends over 17 amino acids. J gave up 5 bases and V 6 bases, and 16 bases lay outside the gene matches. Germline assignment: CDR1 MDHEN and CDR2 SYDVKM. The CDR3 DNA is TGTGCCAGCAGCTTCAAAAGAACATCGGGAGGTAACAATGAGCAGTTCTTC. Its translation is CASSFKRTSGGNNEQFF. Based on the CDR3 plus reference TRBV28 and TRBJ2-1, the full variable domain is DVKVTQSSRYLVKRTGEKVFLECVQDMDHENMFWYRQDPGLGLRLIYFSYDVKMKEKGDIPEGYSVSREKKERFSLILESASTNQTSMYLCASSFKRTSGGNNEQFFGPGTRLTVL.

This clone has a count of ten or more. The chain recombines TRBV6-5 with TRBJ1-1; D gene unclear. Germline CDR1 reads MNHEY; CDR2 reads SVGAGI. V was cut by 2 bases and J by 4 bases, with 2 bases left in between. The CDR3 spans 11 residues. The DNA of the CDR3 is TGTGCCAGCAGTTACACCACTGAAGCTTTCTTT. This codes for CASSYTTEAFF.

This clone was detected ten times or more. The chain combines TRBV20-1 with TRBJ2-1; 11 positions agree with TRBD2. The germline V gene has CDR1 DFQATT and CDR2 SNEGSKA (reference sequence). J gave up 5 bases and V 3 bases, and 9 bases lay outside the gene matches. The CDR3 length is 16 residues. The CDR3 spells CSASRLAGISNNEQFF. For the CDR3, the DNA is TGCAGTGCTAGCCGACTAGCGGGAATTTCTAACAATGAGCAGTTCTTC.

This clone was recorded at least ten times. The CDR3 spells CASGAGIRAGELFF. In DNA, the CDR3 is TGCGCCAGCGGGGCAGGGATACGGGCCGGGGAGCTGTTTTTT. The chain carries TRBV10-2 and TRBJ2-2; D is perhaps TRBD1 (5 bases). Trimming cost V 8 bases and J 6 bases, with 16 bases left between them. The CDR3 loop spans 14 amino acids. Germline V gene sequence: CDR1 WSHSY, CDR2 SAAADI.

This clone was picked up many times. The chain couples TRBV6-1 to TRBJ1-5; D is possibly TRBD1 (6 bases). CDR3 length: 15 residues. Between the trimmed V and J ends, which lost 6 bases and 0 bases, there was a span of 12 bases. Germline V lookup: CDR1 MNHNS, CDR2 SASEGT. The CDR3 is CASRLDRYSNQPQHF. Here the CDR3 DNA reads TGTGCCAGCAGATTGGACAGATATAGCAATCAGCCCCAGCATTTT.

In the case of this clone: A read error is possible here, since a much larger clone lies one base away. This sample also contains other DNA sequences that code for the same CDR3. The chain couples TRBV9 to TRBJ2-2; D unclear. V was cut by 0 bases and J by 5 bases, with 8 bases left in between. This CDR3 has 14 amino acids. Germline CDR1 is SGDLS and CDR2 is YYNGEE. DNA of the CDR3: TGTGCCAGCAGCGTAGAGTCGGGTACCGGGGAGCTGTTTTTT. Translation: CASSVESGTGELFF.

Comment on this clone: A clone one base away is much larger, so this may be a read error. This sequence joins TRBV6-1 and TRBJ1-1, with a possible D match to TRBD1 (5 bases). The CDR3 has 15 amino acids. V dropped 6 bases and J dropped 1 base, with 15 bases sitting between them. Germline V gene lookup returns CDR1 MNHNS and CDR2 SASEGT. The DNA for the CDR3 is TGTGCCAGCAGCCCGTCCTGGCAGGGGAACACTGAAGCTTTCTTT. This encodes CASSPSWQGNTEAFF.

This clone was recorded at least ten times. A much more abundant neighbour one base away suggests this may be a read error. J is TRBJ1-2 and V is TRBV30, with D unresolved. CDR1 GTSNPN and CDR2 SVGIG come from the germline V gene (reference sequence). The CDR3 is 12 residues long. Trimming stripped 1 base from V and 10 bases from J, with 13 bases between. This CDR3 reads CAWSDLRGAYTF. The CDR3 DNA sequence: TGTGCCTGGAGTGATCTCCGGGGTGCCTACACCTTC.

This clone was seen ten or more times. CDR3 DNA: TGTGCCAGCAGCTCCTCGACAGGGTTTAAAACAGATACGCAGTATTTT. Its translation is CASSSSTGFKTDTQYF. The chain combines TRBV5-5 with TRBJ2-3; 7 nucleotides match TRBD1. Germline V gene data show CDR1 as SGHKS and CDR2 as YYEKEE (reference sequence). This CDR3 region has 16 residues. Trimming took 3 bases from V and 3 from J; bases not matched to a gene: 10. The full variable domain, with the rest looked up from reference TRBV5-5 and TRBJ2-3, is DAGVTQSPTHLIKTRGQQVTLRCSPISGHKSVSWYQQVLGQGPQFIFQYYEKEERGRGNFPDRFSARQFPNYSSELNVNALLLGDSALYLCASSSSTGFKTDTQYFGPGTRLTVL.

This clone was recorded many times. Germline and junction disagree at one end, which may indicate a read error. The V call is TRBV6-2 or TRBV6-3, the J call TRBJ2-7; 14 nucleotides match TRBD2. CDR1 MNHEY and CDR2 SVGEGT come from the germline V gene. This CDR3 has 13 residues. This chain's CDR3 is CASSRGLAGEGNF. The CDR3 nucleotides read TGTGCCAGCAGTCGGGGACTAGCGGGAGAAGGGAACTTC.

This clone was seen many times. This rearrangement joins TRBV18 to TRBJ2-4, with 10 bases that match TRBD1. After removal of 6 bases from V and 8 bases from J, the junction contained 4 bases not matched to a gene. Germline V gene sequence: CDR1 KGHSH, CDR2 LQKENI. This CDR3 spans 13 amino acids. CDR3 sequence: CASSGQGIDIQYF. CDR3 in DNA: TGTGCCAGCTCGGGACAGGGGATAGACATTCAGTACTTC.